These 27 T cell receptor beta chains were all obtained from the same sample, sequenced in a study of blood T cell repertoires in COVID-19. Measured with immunoSEQ multiplex PCR; TCRdb has only the in-frame clones, and not every one. The sample lists about 220,000 clones, about 88% occurring once. The sequenced sample was peripheral blood. Source of these receptors: a man in his forties with active or convalescent COVID-19.

J is TRBJ2-1 and V is TRBV6-5; TRBD1 is a possible D gene (5 bases). Trimming took 2 bases from V and 5 from J, leaving 10 bases between them. The germline V gene has CDR1 MNHEY and CDR2 SVGAGI. CDR3 length equals 14 residues. The CDR3, as DNA: TGTGCCAGCAGTTACGGGGCAGCCAACAATGAGCAGTTCTTC. This encodes CASSYGAANNEQFF.

The rearrangement joins TRBV5-1 to TRBJ1-2; D call uncertain. The V gene lost 1 base and the J gene lost 1 base, with 8 bases spanning the gap. This CDR3 comprises 14 residues. The germline gives CDR1 SGHRS, CDR2 YFSETQ. The CDR3 spells CASSLTTGNYGYTF. The CDR3 coding sequence is TGCGCCAGCAGCTTGACCACGGGTAACTATGGCTACACCTTC.

The CDR3 DNA sequence: TGTGCCAGCAGCTCTCAGGGAATTCGGGACACTGAAGCTTTCTTT. Protein sequence: CASSSQGIRDTEAFF. The V call is TRBV2, the J call TRBJ1-1, with D tentatively TRBD1 (5 bases). The CDR3 length is 15 residues. Trimming removed 6 bases at V and 3 bases at J, with 17 bases between. Germline V CDR1 and CDR2: SNHLY, FYNNEI.

The chain carries TRBV10-3 and TRBJ2-7, with 7 bases lining up with TRBD1. With V trimmed by 3 bases and J by 3 bases, 5 bases remained unmatched. From germline, CDR1 is ENHRY and CDR2 SYGVKD. The CDR3 runs to 14 residues. The CDR3 nucleotides read TGTGCCATCAGTGAAAGACAGGGAAACTACGAGCAGTACTTC. This encodes CAISERQGNYEQYF.

This rearrangement joins TRBV2 to TRBJ1-1; no firm D call. Germline assignment: CDR1 SNHLY and CDR2 FYNNEI. Trimming removed 3 bases from V and 0 bases from J, with 8 bases in between. There are 14 residues in the CDR3. CDR3 sequence: CASSEVTVNTEAFF. The CDR3 nucleotides read TGTGCCAGCAGTGAGGTTACAGTGAACACTGAAGCTTTCTTT.

The chain carries TRBV2 and TRBJ2-7; the match to TRBD2 covers 8 bases. The CDR3 spans 16 residues. The germline gives CDR1 SNHLY, CDR2 FYNNEI. V lost 4 bases, J lost 0 bases, and 8 bases stayed unmatched. Here the CDR3 DNA reads TGTGCCAGCAGTGTTGGCCCTAGCGGGTCCTCCTACGAGCAGTACTTC. Translated, it gives CASSVGPSGSSYEQYF.

This chain links TRBV2 with TRBJ2-3; 7 nucleotides align to TRBD1. J gave up 3 bases and V 10 bases, and 13 bases lay outside the gene matches. This CDR3 spans 15 amino acids. The germline V gene has CDR1 SNHLY and CDR2 FYNNEI. CDR3 DNA: TGTGCCACCTCAAAATGGGCAGGGGGTACAGATACGCAGTATTTT. This codes for CATSKWAGGTDTQYF. Complete variable domain (other parts from reference TRBV2 and TRBJ2-3): EPEVTQTPSHQVTQMGQEVILRCVPISNHLYFYWYRQILGQKVEFLVSFYNNEISEKSEIFDDQFSVERPDGSNFTLKIRSTKLEDSAMYFCATSKWAGGTDTQYFGPGTRLTVL.

This rearrangement joins TRBV5-1 to TRBJ2-7, with a weak D call TRBD2 (5 bases). Trimming stripped 0 bases from V and 6 bases from J, with 13 bases between. Germline V gene lookup returns CDR1 SGHRS and CDR2 YFSETQ. This CDR3 contains 14 residues. DNA of the CDR3: TGCGCCAGCAGCTTGGTTAGTGGAGGACTCGAGCAGTACTTC. It codes for CASSLVSGGLEQYF.

The gene calls are TRBV5-1 and TRBJ1-4; 8 nucleotides line up with TRBD1. Germline CDR1 and CDR2: SGHRS and YFSETQ. The CDR3 length is 15 residues. The V gene end was trimmed by 4 bases and the J gene end by 5 bases; junction bases not matched to a gene: 7. Here the CDR3 DNA reads TGCGCCAGCAGCCAGGACAGGGTTGGAAATGAAAAACTGTTTTTT. Amino acids: CASSQDRVGNEKLFF. Drawing the rest from reference TRBV5-1 and TRBJ1-4, the complete variable domain is KAGVTQTPRYLIKTRGQQVTLSCSPISGHRSVSWYQQTPGQGLQFLFEYFSETQRNKGNFPGRFSGRQFSNSRSEMNVSTLELGDSALYLCASSQDRVGNEKLFFGSGTQLSVL.

V is TRBV3-1 (or the pseudogene TRBV3-2) and J is TRBJ2-3; 13 bases line up with TRBD2. Germline CDR1 LGHDT, CDR2 YNNKEL (reference sequence). The CDR3 has 17 amino acids. With V trimmed by 2 bases and J by 2 bases, 4 bases remained unmatched. CDR3 residues: CASSQTSGRGLTDTQYF. Here the CDR3 DNA reads TGTGCCAGCAGCCAAACTAGCGGGAGGGGACTCACAGATACGCAGTATTTT.

V gene TRBV27 combines with J gene TRBJ2-3; a possible D gene is TRBD1 (5 bases). From germline, CDR1 is MNHEY and CDR2 SMNVEV (reference sequence). The CDR3 consists of 14 residues. The V and J ends lost 4 bases and 6 bases respectively, with 14 bases between them. The CDR3 loop reads CASSSGLITDTQYF. CDR3 coding DNA: TGTGCCAGCAGTTCAGGGCTAATCACTGATACGCAGTATTTT.

This rearrangement joins TRBV4-1 to TRBJ1-1, with D perhaps matching TRBD1 (5 bases). The germline gives CDR1 MGHRA, CDR2 YSYEKL. The CDR3 loop spans 15 amino acids. The ends were cut back, 1 base at V and 5 bases at J, with 14 bases in the middle. The CDR3 sequence: CASSQGREGRTEAFF. The CDR3 coding sequence is TGCGCCAGCAGCCAAGGCAGGGAGGGGCGGACTGAAGCTTTCTTT.

V usage is TRBV29-1 and J usage is TRBJ2-7; a weak D match, TRBD2 (6 bases). This CDR3 contains 13 residues. Deletions cut 0 bases from V and 3 bases from J, with 9 bases between. Germline loops: CDR1 SQVTM, CDR2 ANQGSEA. CDR3 protein: CSVEDREFYEQYF. DNA of the CDR3: TGCAGCGTTGAAGATCGGGAGTTCTACGAGCAGTACTTC.

This chain connects TRBV5-6 to TRBJ2-5; 9 bases are a match to TRBD1. V lost 6 bases and J lost 5; bases outside the gene matches: 11. Germline CDR1 and CDR2: SGHDT and YYEEEE. This CDR3 is 15 amino acids long. CDR3 nucleotide sequence: TGTGCCAGCATCAAGGACAGGGGATCTTGGGAGACCCAGTACTTC. This gives the protein CASIKDRGSWETQYF.

The CDR3 sequence is CASSLTGTVKNQPQHF. CDR3 coding DNA: TGTGCCAGCTCACTTACCGGGACAGTGAAGAATCAGCCCCAGCATTTT. The V gene is TRBV18, the J gene TRBJ1-5; 7 nucleotides match TRBD1. The V and J ends lost 4 bases and 4 bases, in that order; junction bases with no gene match: 10. The germline V gene encodes CDR1 KGHSH and CDR2 LQKENI. The CDR3 sequence is 16 residues long.

This clone was detected many times. The V call is TRBV5-5, the J call TRBJ1-2; a weak D match, TRBD1 (5 bases). Trimming shortened V by 0 bases and J by 5 bases, and 14 bases separated the two germline ends. Germline V gene lookup returns CDR1 SGHKS and CDR2 YYEKEE (reference sequence). The CDR3 loop spans 15 amino acids. The CDR3 is CASSLEFRAGYGYTF. The CDR3 region has the DNA TGTGCCAGCAGCTTGGAGTTCAGGGCTGGGTATGGCTACACCTTC.

The J gene is TRBJ2-1, the V gene TRBV11-3; the match to TRBD2 covers 11 bases. Germline loops: CDR1 SGHNT, CDR2 YENEEA. V lost 0 bases and J lost 0; bases outside the gene matches: 10. The CDR3 runs 20 residues. CDR3 in amino acids: CASSLDLGLAGGCSYNEQFF. CDR3 DNA sequence: TGTGCCAGCAGCTTAGATCTTGGGCTAGCGGGAGGTTGCTCCTACAATGAGCAGTTCTTC.

V gene TRBV5-1 combines with J gene TRBJ1-1; D is perhaps TRBD1 (5 bases). The CDR3 length is 15 residues. Looked up from germline, CDR1 is SGHRS and CDR2 is YFSETQ. V was clipped by 3 bases and J by 1 base, with 13 bases between them. The CDR3 region has the DNA TGCGCCAGCAGCTGGGGACTGAACCCGAACACTGAAGCTTTCTTT. This encodes CASSWGLNPNTEAFF.

This clone was counted once. V and J are TRBV9 and TRBJ2-3, with TRBD2 matching 8 bases. Trimming cost V 3 bases and J 4 bases; bases outside gene matches: 7. Germline CDR1 reads SGDLS; CDR2 reads YYNGEE. The CDR3 runs 15 residues. CDR3: CASSAEGLVPDTQYF. For the CDR3, the DNA is TGTGCCAGCAGCGCCGAGGGACTAGTCCCAGATACGCAGTATTTT. The whole variable domain, remainder taken from reference TRBV9 and TRBJ2-3, is DSGVTQTPKHLITATGQRVTLRCSPRSGDLSVYWYQQSLDQGLQFLIQYYNGEERAKGNILERFSAQQFPDLHSELNLSSLELGDSALYFCASSAEGLVPDTQYFGPGTRLTVL.

A word on this clone: A single base separates this from a much larger clone, so it may be a read error. The genes are TRBV6-5 and TRBJ1-1; tentative D call: TRBD1 (6 bases). This CDR3 has 12 amino acids. Trimming removed 6 bases at V and 1 base at J, with 6 bases between. Germline V gene lookup returns CDR1 MNHEY and CDR2 SVGAGI. The DNA of the CDR3 is TGTGCCAGCAGGACAGGGAACACTGAAGCTTTCTTT. Amino acids: CASRTGNTEAFF.

The V call is TRBV9, the J call TRBJ2-4; possible D gene TRBD1, 5 bases. V lost 2 bases to trimming and J lost 8 bases, with 11 bases between them. Germline V gene lookup returns CDR1 SGDLS and CDR2 YYNGEE. The CDR3 is 13 amino acids. For the CDR3, the DNA is TGTGCCAGCAGCGTGAGCGACAGCGACATTCAGTACTTC. Its protein product is CASSVSDSDIQYF.

The chain carries TRBV27 and TRBJ2-5; TRBD2 aligns across 8 bases. Germline loops: CDR1 MNHEY, CDR2 SMNVEV (reference sequence). The length of the CDR3 is 15 residues. Trimming took 0 bases from V and 5 from J; bases not matched to a gene: 5. CDR3 DNA sequence: TGTGCCAGCAGTTTATCCGGGGGGGCCTGGGAGACCCAGTACTTC. It yields the protein CASSLSGGAWETQYF.

The chain employs TRBV6-5 and TRBJ2-7; no reliable D call. Germline V gene lookup returns CDR1 MNHEY and CDR2 SVGAGI. The CDR3 contains 14 residues. V dropped 7 bases and J dropped 3 bases, with 16 bases sitting between them. The DNA of the CDR3 is TGTGCCAGCATGCGCGGAAGGATTGGCTACGAGCAGTACTTC. Translated, it gives CASMRGRIGYEQYF.

This chain connects TRBV10-3 to TRBJ2-1, with D possibly TRBD2 on 6 matching bases. CDR1 ENHRY and CDR2 SYGVKD come from the germline V gene. With 0 bases removed from V and 10 bases from J, the gap between germline ends came to 10 bases. This CDR3 spans 13 amino acids. The CDR3 DNA is TGTGCCATCAGTGAGTCGCGGGGCGGGGAGCAGTTCTTC. It yields the protein CAISESRGGEQFF.

This rearrangement joins TRBV13 to TRBJ1-5; D unclear. Trimming took 2 bases from V and 2 from J, leaving 4 bases between them. Germline V lookup: CDR1 PRHDT, CDR2 FYEKMQ (reference sequence). The CDR3 sequence is 13 residues long. The CDR3 loop reads CASSLSRNQPQHF. The CDR3 coding sequence is TGTGCCAGCAGCTTAAGCCGCAATCAGCCCCAGCATTTT. Full variable domain (remainder filled in from reference TRBV13 and TRBJ1-5): AAGVIQSPRHLIKEKRETATLKCYPIPRHDTVYWYQQGPGQDPQFLISFYEKMQSDKGSIPDRFSAQQFSDYHSELNMSSLELGDSALYFCASSLSRNQPQHFGDGTRLSIL.

The chain links TRBV7-3 to TRBJ1-1, with TRBD1 matching 7 bases. With 4 bases clipped from V and 0 bases from J, the junction kept 5 bases outside the gene matches. The CDR3 is 15 amino acids. Germline V gene data show CDR1 as SGHTA and CDR2 as FQGTGA. The CDR3 protein is CASSSRQGMNTEAFF. Here the CDR3 DNA reads TGTGCCAGCAGCTCGCGACAGGGCATGAACACTGAAGCTTTCTTT.

This chain connects TRBV7-8 to TRBJ2-7; 8 bases line up with TRBD1. The ends lost 0 bases at V and 5 bases at J; junction bases unmatched: 15. Looked up from germline, CDR1 is SGHVS and CDR2 is FQNEAQ. This CDR3 has 18 amino acids. The CDR3 region has the DNA TGTGCCAGCAGCTTAGCGGGGACAGGAGGCGTTTCGAGAAACGAGCAGTACTTC. Translating gives CASSLAGTGGVSRNEQYF.